This T cell receptor beta chain was retrieved from a study of CD8 T cells in Susac syndrome. With random hexamers, reverse transcription was performed on about 0.5 to 1 ug of RNA. With immunoSEQ multiplex PCR, TCR beta CDR3 was amplified across 54 Vbeta and 13 Jbeta. TCRdb re-analysed the immunoSEQ multiplex PCR reads in MiXCR, keeping a single row per CDR3 protein. The sample yields approximately 230,000 distinct CDR3 sequences, 90% to 95% seen once. TCR beta from blood CD8+ and CD4+ T cells was sequenced. FACS enriched CD8+ TEMRA cells, while bulk CD8+ and CD4+ were negatively isolated. With V trimmed by 5 bases and J by 10 bases, 7 bases remained unmatched. This CDR3 has 13 residues.

The sequencing input was CD4+ T cells from PBMCs. The chain uses TRBV12-3 or TRBV12-4 and TRBJ2-1, with 8 bases matching TRBD1. The sequence derives from a human donor with multiple sclerosis. CDR3 residues: CASSDGQGGEQFF. The CDR3 DNA sequence: TGTGCCAGCAGTGACGGACAGGGCGGCGAGCAGTTCTTC.